This entry is about one T cell receptor beta chain. Its antigen is not identified. The data derive from a study of T-cell reconstitution after alpha-beta-depleted transplantation in children. This sample's TCRbeta library carried unique molecular identifier barcodes. TCRdb passed the PCR reads through MiXCR, listing each CDR3 protein once. The sample has a few hundred thousand distinct CDR3 sequences; roughly 24% are singletons. Trimming removed 2 bases from V and 2 bases from J, with 17 bases in between. Germline assignment: CDR1 DFQATT and CDR2 SNEGSKA (reference sequence). The length of the CDR3 is 16 residues. Findings of the study overall: In patients about two months after transplant, alpha-beta T cells reportedly arose from several hundred expanded graft clones. Newly produced T cells mostly provided counts and TCRbeta diversity after one year, as hyperexpanded clones declined. Elevated TCRbeta diversity at day 60 was traced, in some patients, to surviving recipient T cells and thymic progenitors.

The origin of this receptor is a girl aged 2 to 10 with Fanconi anemia, due to receive a stem cell transplant. The sequenced sample was PBMCs, obtained before TCRalphabeta/CD19-depleted stem cell transplant. This sequence joins TRBV20-1 and TRBJ2-3; D might be TRBD1 (7 bases). CDR3 in DNA: TGCAGTGCTAGAATATTCGCGGGACAGCACACAGATACGCAGTATTTT. Translation: CSARIFAGQHTDTQYF.